This T cell receptor (beta chain) emerged from a study of blood T cell repertoires in COVID-19. Whole-study context: The study drew acute and convalescent COVID-19 samples from the United States, Italy and Spain.

In the authors' methods: How many nucleated cells were present was estimated from reference gene primer amplification. Measured with immunoSEQ multiplex PCR; TCRdb has only the in-frame clones, and not every one. V, J and clone size are taken as reported in that table, and D and trimming were inferred from the DNA itself. This sample has approximately 190,000 clones; 90% occur once, and the top ten carry 0.45% to 0.65%. The CDR3 sequence is 17 residues long. Germline V gene lookup returns CDR1 GTSNPN and CDR2 SVGIG (reference sequence). Trimming at V came to 3 bases and at J to 0 bases, leaving 9 bases not matched to a gene.

The sample was peripheral blood. V gene TRBV30 combines with J gene TRBJ1-5, with 9 positions matching TRBD1. The receptor's source is a man aged 50 to 60 with acute or convalescent COVID-19. The CDR3 here is CAWSRDRETISNQPQHF. The CDR3 DNA is TGTGCCTGGAGCCGGGACAGGGAGACCATTAGCAATCAGCCCCAGCATTTT.